Following are 13 T cell receptor beta chains from one sample sequenced in a study of pediatric ulcerative colitis. One to two pinch biopsies were taken from the rectum during colonoscopy. Using immunoSEQ multiplex PCR, the repertoire was profiled, and TCRdb retains in-frame clones only, with some absent. The table records over 30,000 clones, about three quarters of them present only once. The sequenced material came from gut tissue. These receptors were obtained from a boy younger than 18 with mild ulcerative colitis.

This chain connects TRBV7-9 to TRBJ2-5; D may be TRBD1 (5 bases). There are 13 residues in the CDR3. CDR1 and CDR2 from the germline V gene are SEHNR and FQNEAQ (reference sequence). V shed 1 base and J shed 4 bases, with 7 bases lying between them. CDR3 region: CASSLVQGETQYF. For the CDR3, the DNA is TGTGCCAGCAGCTTAGTCCAGGGAGAGACCCAGTACTTC.

The sample holds a few counts of this clone. The chain is built from TRBV19 and TRBJ1-5, with 11 nucleotides matching TRBD1. CDR3 length: 15 residues. CDR1 LNHDA and CDR2 SQIVND come from the germline V gene (reference sequence). In nucleotides, the CDR3 is TGTTCCCATACCGGGACAGGGGGGCCCAATCAGCCCCAGCATTTT. It yields the protein CSHTGTGGPNQPQHF.

This rearrangement joins TRBV13 to TRBJ1-4; possible D gene TRBD1, 6 bases. The CDR3 runs to 16 residues. Germline V lookup: CDR1 PRHDT, CDR2 FYEKMQ (reference sequence). V shed 5 bases and J shed 8 bases, with 21 bases lying between them. The CDR3 nucleotides read TGTGCCAGCAGCATCAGGGGACGGGTGCTAAGGGAAAAACTGTTTTTT. Translated: CASSIRGRVLREKLFF.

The chain couples TRBV6-1 to TRBJ2-1; no reliable D call. In germline, CDR1 is MNHNS, CDR2 SASEGT. Trimming left V 8 bases short and J 1 base short, with 12 bases between. CDR3 length: 14 residues. Here the CDR3 reads CASLGRESYNEQFF. The CDR3 bases are TGTGCCAGCCTCGGAAGGGAATCCTACAATGAGCAGTTCTTC.

The chain uses TRBV2 and TRBJ2-3; TRBD1 is a possible D gene (6 bases). Germline V gene data show CDR1 as SNHLY and CDR2 as FYNNEI. CDR3 size: 18 residues. The V end lost 0 bases, the J end lost 1 base, and 17 bases lay between the germline ends. The CDR3 bases are TGTGCCAGCAGTGAAGCGCTTCCGACAGGTTGGGGCACAGATACGCAGTATTTT. Amino acids: CASSEALPTGWGTDTQYF. The entire variable domain, with the rest obtained from reference TRBV2 and TRBJ2-3, is as follows: EPEVTQTPSHQVTQMGQEVILRCVPISNHLYFYWYRQILGQKVEFLVSFYNNEISEKSEIFDDQFSVERPDGSNFTLKIRSTKLEDSAMYFCASSEALPTGWGTDTQYFGPGTRLTVL.

The chain uses TRBV5-4 and TRBJ2-3, with D unclear. This CDR3 comprises 14 residues. Germline CDR1 and CDR2: SGHNT and YYREEE (reference sequence). The ends were cut back, 0 bases at V and 0 bases at J, with 5 bases in the middle. In nucleotides, the CDR3 is TGTGCCAGCAGCTTGGTCCGGAGCACAGATACGCAGTATTTT. Amino acids: CASSLVRSTDTQYF. The full variable domain, its missing parts supplied by reference TRBV5-4 and TRBJ2-3, is ETGVTQSPTHLIKTRGQQVTLRCSSQSGHNTVSWYQQALGQGPQFIFQYYREEENGRGNFPPRFSGLQFPNYSSELNVNALELDDSALYLCASSLVRSTDTQYFGPGTRLTVL.

As regards this clone: This sample includes further DNA sequences coding for the same CDR3. This chain connects TRBV2 to TRBJ1-2, with no clear D. Trimming removed 3 bases from V and 0 bases from J, with 11 bases in between. Looked up from germline, CDR1 is SNHLY and CDR2 is FYNNEI. The CDR3 has 15 residues. The CDR3 DNA is TGTGCCAGCAGTGATCCTCCCCGAGCTAACTATGGCTACACCTTC. The encoded protein is CASSDPPRANYGYTF.

The chain employs TRBV11-2 and TRBJ2-3; D gene ambiguous. The germline gives CDR1 SGHAT, CDR2 FQNNGV. Trimming removed 4 bases from V and 2 bases from J, with 4 bases in between. CDR3 length equals 12 residues. CDR3 in DNA: TGTGCCAGCAGCTCGATCACAGATACGCAGTATTTT. Protein: CASSSITDTQYF.

This clone appeared a few times. In DNA form, the CDR3 reads TGCGCCAGCAGCCCCCAAGGGGTGAGCTCCTATAATTCACCCCTCCACTTT. It is translated as CASSPQGVSSYNSPLHF. The chain uses TRBV4-1 and TRBJ1-6; perhaps TRBD1 as D (5 bases). The CDR3 has 17 residues. The germline CDR1 and CDR2 sequences are MGHRA and YSYEKL. V lost 4 bases, J lost 0 bases, and 13 bases lay in between.

The chain carries TRBV5-8 and TRBJ1-2; possibly TRBD1 for D (6 bases). In germline, CDR1 is SGHTS, CDR2 YDEGEE. V lost 8 bases and J lost 5, with 16 bases in between. The CDR3 loop spans 13 amino acids. This CDR3 is CASQGGYGYGYTF. In nucleotides, the CDR3 is TGTGCCAGTCAAGGGGGTTATGGGTATGGCTACACCTTC. Full variable domain (rest looked up from reference TRBV5-8 and TRBJ1-2): EAGVTQSPTHLIKTRGQQATLRCSPISGHTSVYWYQQALGLGLQFLLWYDEGEERNRGNFPPRFSGRQFPNYSSELNVNALELEDSALYLCASQGGYGYGYTFGSGTRLTVV.

CDR3 amino acids: CAIGADRENGYTF. CDR3 nucleotides: TGTGCCATCGGCGCGGACAGAGAAAATGGCTACACCTTC. The rearrangement uses TRBV10-3 and TRBJ1-2; TRBD1 might be the D (6 bases). The germline CDR1 and CDR2 sequences are ENHRY and SYGVKD. Trimming left V 8 bases short and J 6 bases short, with 16 bases between. This CDR3 spans 13 amino acids.

The V and J genes are TRBV7-2 and TRBJ2-5, with 7 bases lining up with TRBD2. CDR1 is SGHTA, CDR2 FQGNSA, per germline. J gave up 1 base and V 1 base, and 15 bases lay outside the gene matches. This CDR3 has 19 residues. The CDR3 DNA follows: TGTGCCAGCAGCTTAGTTGGTGGAAGGGGCTGGGGGGGCCAAGAGACCCAGTACTTC. It yields the protein CASSLVGGRGWGGQETQYF.

This clone was picked up one time. This chain links TRBV6-5 with TRBJ2-2; 13 nucleotides align to TRBD2. The ends lost 6 bases at V and 8 bases at J; junction bases unmatched: 6. Germline CDR1 reads MNHEY; CDR2 reads SVGAGI. The CDR3 totals 15 residues. The CDR3 spells CASSEGTSGVGELFF. CDR3 DNA sequence: TGTGCCAGCAGCGAGGGGACTAGCGGGGTTGGGGAGCTGTTTTTT.